Below, 22 T cell receptor beta chains from the same sample are listed, as sequenced in a study of vaccination and CD4 T cells after COVID-19. Treatment reported: approximately nine-day PBMC culture with coronavirus spike peptide pools or control peptides (ViraFEST assay). The study sequenced cultured CD4+ T cell DNA using the Oncomine TCR Beta short-read assay. TCRdb called the PCR reads again in MiXCR, with one record for every CDR3 protein. The sample records around 15,000 distinct CDR3 sequences, 72% being singletons. Their antigen targets remain unknown. The sample comprised CD4+ T cells from blood, cultured in vitro. These receptors were collected from a human donor who had recovered from COVID-19.

V and J are TRBV7-6 and TRBJ1-6; D gene unclear. The V and J ends lost 1 base and 9 bases respectively, with 7 bases between them. The length of the CDR3 is 13 residues. CDR1 is SGHVS, CDR2 FNYEAQ, per germline. The CDR3 sequence is CASSLGMASPLHF. CDR3 sequence (DNA): TGTGCCAGCAGCTTAGGGATGGCTTCACCCCTCCACTTT.

The chain recombines TRBV7-2 with TRBJ1-3; D gene uncertain. Per germline, CDR1 SGHTA and CDR2 FQGNSA. The germline V and J ends were trimmed by 5 bases and 4 bases, with 15 bases remaining between them. The CDR3 runs 15 residues. CDR3 sequence: CASSQRAGYGNTIYF. The CDR3, as DNA: TGTGCCAGCAGCCAACGTGCCGGGTACGGAAACACCATATATTTT.

V usage is TRBV7-2 and J usage is TRBJ2-1; D call uncertain. Per the germline V gene, CDR1 is SGHTA and CDR2 is FQGNSA. The CDR3 sequence is 17 residues long. The V end lost 3 bases, the J end lost 5 bases, and 20 bases lay between the germline ends. The DNA for the CDR3 is TGTGCCAGCAGCTTCCTTTTCGTAGTAGAACTCAACAATGAGCAGTTCTTC. Amino acid sequence: CASSFLFVVELNNEQFF.

This rearrangement joins TRBV6-1 to TRBJ1-5, with D hard to call. Deletions cut 7 bases from V and 1 base from J, with 14 bases between. The germline CDR1 and CDR2 sequences are MNHNS and SASEGT. This CDR3 has 15 amino acids. CDR3 DNA sequence: TGTGCCAGCACCTCAAGAGGAGGGAGCAATCAGCCCCAGCATTTT. Translation: CASTSRGGSNQPQHF.

This chain links TRBV7-9 with TRBJ2-5, with TRBD1 matching over 10 bases. Unmatched junction bases numbered 8, after V lost 5 bases and J lost 5 bases. The CDR3 has 15 amino acids. Germline CDR1 reads SEHNR; CDR2 reads FQNEAQ (reference sequence). The CDR3 DNA reads as TGTGCCAGCAGCCGGGGACAGGGGCTGCGGGAGACCCAGTACTTC. Protein product: CASSRGQGLRETQYF.

The V gene is TRBV20-1, the J gene TRBJ1-1; TRBD1 agrees at 8 bases. The CDR3 contains 13 residues. CDR1 DFQATT and CDR2 SNEGSKA come from the germline V gene (reference sequence). CDR3 loop: CSIGGQVNTEAFF. The CDR3 DNA reads TGCAGCATCGGGGGACAGGTAAACACTGAAGCTTTCTTT.

This chain links TRBV7-2 with TRBJ1-2; D is unresolved. Deletions cut 1 base from V and 2 bases from J, with 2 bases between. The CDR3 length is 12 residues. The germline CDR1 and CDR2 sequences are SGHTA and FQGNSA. The chain's CDR3 is CASSLGNYGYTF. The CDR3 DNA follows: TGTGCCAGCAGCTTAGGGAACTATGGCTACACCTTC. The whole variable domain, remainder taken from reference TRBV7-2 and TRBJ1-2, is GAGVSQSPSNKVTEKGKDVELRCDPISGHTALYWYRQSLGQGLEFLIYFQGNSAPDKSGLPSDRFSAERTGGSVSTLTIQRTQQEDSAVYLCASSLGNYGYTFGSGTRLTVV.

This rearrangement joins TRBV7-9 to TRBJ2-1; D ambiguous. The germline gives CDR1 SEHNR, CDR2 FQNEAQ (reference sequence). V lost 5 bases to trimming and J lost 7 bases, with 18 bases between them. The CDR3 is 15 residues long. The CDR3 nucleotides are TGTGCCAGCAGCCCCCGGCCCCGAACCGGTAATGAGCAGTTCTTC. It specifies CASSPRPRTGNEQFF.

J is TRBJ1-4 and V is TRBV20-1, with D perhaps TRBD1 (6 bases). CDR1 is DFQATT and CDR2 is SNEGSKA in the germline V gene (reference sequence). The V end lost 0 bases, the J end lost 0 bases, and 8 bases lay between the germline ends. The CDR3 has 15 amino acids. The chain's CDR3 is CSARDRGTTNEKLFF. The CDR3 DNA reads as TGCAGTGCTAGAGACAGGGGCACAACTAATGAAAAACTGTTTTTT.

V is TRBV19 and J is TRBJ2-5; the D is unclear. Looked up from germline, CDR1 is LNHDA and CDR2 is SQIVND (reference sequence). The CDR3 is made up of 14 amino acids. The V and J ends lost 3 bases and 0 bases respectively, with 8 bases between them. DNA for the CDR3: TGTGCCAGTAGTATTCGAGTAAACCAAGAGACCCAGTACTTC. As protein: CASSIRVNQETQYF.

This clonotype showed up just a few times. The chain has TRBV20-1 and TRBJ2-3, with D unclear. V was pared by 1 base and J by 0 bases, with 5 bases between. This CDR3 region has 13 residues. Germline V gene data show CDR1 as DFQATT and CDR2 as SNEGSKA (reference sequence). CDR3 coding DNA: TGCAGTGCTAGAGGGCCTAGCACAGATACGCAGTATTTT. This translates into CSARGPSTDTQYF.

By share, this clonotype ranks as medium-sized. V usage is TRBV7-2 and J usage is TRBJ2-7; the D is unclear. V gave up 5 bases and J gave up 5 bases, with 13 bases separating them. The CDR3 has 13 amino acids. Looked up from germline, CDR1 is SGHTA and CDR2 is FQGNSA. The CDR3: CASSGYTANEQYF. In DNA, the CDR3 is TGTGCCAGCAGCGGGTATACGGCGAACGAGCAGTACTTC. Together with reference TRBV7-2 and TRBJ2-7, the CDR3 gives the full variable domain: GAGVSQSPSNKVTEKGKDVELRCDPISGHTALYWYRQSLGQGLEFLIYFQGNSAPDKSGLPSDRFSAERTGGSVSTLTIQRTQQEDSAVYLCASSGYTANEQYFGPGTRLTVT.

The CDR3 loop is CASKESQSPTSYGYTF. The CDR3 DNA reads TGTGCCAGCAAAGAGAGTCAGAGTCCCACGTCCTATGGCTACACCTTC. This chain joins TRBV6-2 or TRBV6-3 and TRBJ1-2; unclear D gene. Germline V lookup: CDR1 MNHEY, CDR2 SVGEGT. The V end lost 7 bases, the J end lost 4 bases, and 22 bases lay between the germline ends. This CDR3 is built from 16 residues.

V usage is TRBV29-1 and J usage is TRBJ1-5; the D is unclear. Deletions cut 7 bases from V and 5 bases from J, with 15 bases between. The germline V gene has CDR1 SQVTM and CDR2 ANQGSEA. This CDR3 has 13 residues. The CDR3 is CSAGEGGDQPQHF. The CDR3 coding sequence is TGCAGCGCCGGGGAGGGTGGCGATCAGCCCCAGCATTTT.

The J gene is TRBJ1-5, the V gene TRBV4-3; no clear D gene. The CDR3 is 16 amino acids. The V end lost 0 bases, the J end lost 8 bases, and 17 bases lay between the germline ends. Germline V lookup: CDR1 LGHNA, CDR2 YSLEER. CDR3 sequence (DNA): TGCGCCAGCAGCCAAGATCGGGCAGGCGGAGTGGAGCCCCAGCATTTT. It translates to CASSQDRAGGVEPQHF.

The V call is TRBV20-1, the J call TRBJ1-2; a possible D gene is TRBD1 (6 bases). Germline V gene data show CDR1 as DFQATT and CDR2 as SNEGSKA (reference sequence). The V end was cut by 0 bases, the J end by 5 bases, with 13 bases between. The CDR3 contains 14 residues. The CDR3 reads CSAREGRTAYGYTF. The CDR3 DNA follows: TGCAGTGCTAGAGAAGGAAGGACAGCGTATGGCTACACCTTC.

The chain carries TRBV7-9 and TRBJ1-6; TRBD1 might be the D (5 bases). Trimming removed 5 bases from V and 5 bases from J, with 7 bases in between. CDR3 length: 13 residues. Germline V gene data show CDR1 as SEHNR and CDR2 as FQNEAQ (reference sequence). The CDR3 region has the DNA TGTGCCAGCAGCCAGGGCAATAATTCACCCCTCCACTTT. Its translation: CASSQGNNSPLHF.

The genes are TRBV6-5 and TRBJ2-3; 8 nucleotides line up with TRBD1. This CDR3 is built from 15 residues. The germline gives CDR1 MNHEY, CDR2 SVGAGI. V dropped 2 bases and J dropped 0; count of bases not matched to a gene: 1. The CDR3 DNA reads TGTGCCAGCAGTTACCGGGACAGGAGCACAGATACGCAGTATTTT. It is translated as CASSYRDRSTDTQYF.

This sequence joins TRBV7-3 and TRBJ2-3; D remains unclear. The CDR3 is 13 amino acids. In germline, CDR1 is SGHTA, CDR2 FQGTGA. V lost 9 bases and J lost 0, with 10 bases in between. The CDR3 sequence is CASQSASTDTQYF. The CDR3 DNA is TGTGCCAGTCAGAGCGCGAGCACAGATACGCAGTATTTT.

This clonotype was counted a few times. The gene calls are TRBV7-2 and TRBJ2-2, with D hard to call. Germline assignment: CDR1 SGHTA and CDR2 FQGNSA. There are 14 residues in the CDR3. V was cut by 0 bases and J by 5 bases, with 7 bases left in between. CDR3 in amino acids: CASSLARPTGELFF. CDR3 nucleotide sequence: TGTGCCAGCAGCTTAGCTCGACCGACCGGGGAGCTGTTTTTT.

V usage is TRBV24-1 and J usage is TRBJ2-5; 12 nucleotides line up with TRBD2. After removal of 4 bases from V and 6 bases from J, the junction contained 17 bases not matched to a gene. Germline V gene sequence: CDR1 KGHDR, CDR2 SFDVKD. The CDR3 runs 19 residues. The CDR3 DNA follows: TGTGCCACCAGTGACAGAAAGAATAGGACTAGCGGGATACGAAAGACCCAGTACTTC. Translating gives CATSDRKNRTSGIRKTQYF.

CDR3 in amino acids: CATSRDLRWTRGGKRQETQYF. CDR3 in DNA: TGTGCCACCAGCAGAGATTTACGGTGGACGCGGGGAGGAAAGAGGCAAGAGACCCAGTACTTC. The J gene is TRBJ2-5, the V gene TRBV15, with D maybe TRBD2 (6 bases). The CDR3 extends over 21 amino acids. V was pared by 0 bases and J by 2 bases, with 28 bases between. Germline V gene data show CDR1 as LNHNV and CDR2 as YYDKDF (reference sequence).